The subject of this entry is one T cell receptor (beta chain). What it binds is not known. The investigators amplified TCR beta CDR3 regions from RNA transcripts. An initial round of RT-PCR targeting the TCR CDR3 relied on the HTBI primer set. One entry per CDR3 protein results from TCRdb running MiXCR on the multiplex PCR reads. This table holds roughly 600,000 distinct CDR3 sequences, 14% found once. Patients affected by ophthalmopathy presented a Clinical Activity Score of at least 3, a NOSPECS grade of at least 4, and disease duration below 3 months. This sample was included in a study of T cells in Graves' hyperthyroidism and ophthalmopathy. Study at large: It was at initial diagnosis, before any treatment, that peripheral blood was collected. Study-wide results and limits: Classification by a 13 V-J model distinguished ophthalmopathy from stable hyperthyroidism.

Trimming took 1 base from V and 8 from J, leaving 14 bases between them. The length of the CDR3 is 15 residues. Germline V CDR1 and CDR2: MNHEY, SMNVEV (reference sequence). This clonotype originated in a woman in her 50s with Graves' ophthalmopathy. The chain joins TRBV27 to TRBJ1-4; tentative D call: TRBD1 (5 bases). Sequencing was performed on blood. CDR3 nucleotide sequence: TGTGCCAGCAGTTTATGGGGGGGAGGCCGGGAAAAACTGTTTTTT. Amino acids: CASSLWGGGREKLFF.